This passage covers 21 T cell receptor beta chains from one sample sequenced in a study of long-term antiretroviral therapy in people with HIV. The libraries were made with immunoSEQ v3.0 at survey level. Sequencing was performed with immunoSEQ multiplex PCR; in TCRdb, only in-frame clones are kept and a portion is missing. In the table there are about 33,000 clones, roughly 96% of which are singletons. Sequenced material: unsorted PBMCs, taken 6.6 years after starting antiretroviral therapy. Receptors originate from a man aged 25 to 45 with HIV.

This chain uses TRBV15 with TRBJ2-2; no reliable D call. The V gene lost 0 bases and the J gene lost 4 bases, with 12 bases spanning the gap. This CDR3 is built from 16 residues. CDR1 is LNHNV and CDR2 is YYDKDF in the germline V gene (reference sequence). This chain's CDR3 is CATSRDALSTTGELFF. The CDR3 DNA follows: TGTGCCACCAGCAGAGATGCCCTCTCAACCACCGGGGAGCTGTTTTTT.

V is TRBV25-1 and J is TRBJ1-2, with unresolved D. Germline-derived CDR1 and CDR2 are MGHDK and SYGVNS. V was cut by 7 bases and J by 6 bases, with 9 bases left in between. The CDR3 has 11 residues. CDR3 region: CASIGEHGYTF. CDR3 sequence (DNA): TGTGCCAGCATCGGGGAACATGGCTACACCTTC.

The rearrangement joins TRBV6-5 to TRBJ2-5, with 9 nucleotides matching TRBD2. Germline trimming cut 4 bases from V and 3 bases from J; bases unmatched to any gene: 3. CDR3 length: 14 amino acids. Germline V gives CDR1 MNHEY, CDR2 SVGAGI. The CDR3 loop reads CASSFQRGEETQYF. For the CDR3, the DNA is TGTGCCAGCAGTTTCCAGCGGGGGGAAGAGACCCAGTACTTC.

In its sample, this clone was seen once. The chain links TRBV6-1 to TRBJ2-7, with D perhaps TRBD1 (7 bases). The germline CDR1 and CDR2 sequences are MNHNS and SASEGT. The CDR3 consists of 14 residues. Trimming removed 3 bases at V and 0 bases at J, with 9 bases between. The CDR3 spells CASSDRGDSYEQYF. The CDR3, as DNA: TGTGCCAGCAGTGACAGGGGGGACTCCTACGAGCAGTACTTC.

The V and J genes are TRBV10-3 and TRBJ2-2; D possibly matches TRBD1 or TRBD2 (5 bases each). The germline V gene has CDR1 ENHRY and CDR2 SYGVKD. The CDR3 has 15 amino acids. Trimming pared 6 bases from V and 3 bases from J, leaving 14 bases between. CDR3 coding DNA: TGTGCCATCAGCACAGGACTTTTAGACACCGGGGAGCTGTTTTTT. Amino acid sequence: CAISTGLLDTGELFF.

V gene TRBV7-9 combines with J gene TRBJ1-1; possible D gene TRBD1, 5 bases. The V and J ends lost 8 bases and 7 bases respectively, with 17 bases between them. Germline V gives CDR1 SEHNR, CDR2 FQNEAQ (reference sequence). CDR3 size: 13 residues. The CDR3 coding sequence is TGTGCCAGCTCAAACACGGGGCGGGATGAAGCTTTCTTT. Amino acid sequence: CASSNTGRDEAFF.

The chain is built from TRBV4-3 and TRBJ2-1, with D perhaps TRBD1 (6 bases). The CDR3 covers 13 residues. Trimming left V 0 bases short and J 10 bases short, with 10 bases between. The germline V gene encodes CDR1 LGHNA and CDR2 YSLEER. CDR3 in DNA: TGCGCCAGCAGCCAAGAAGGGGGATCGGAGCAGTTCTTC. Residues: CASSQEGGSEQFF.

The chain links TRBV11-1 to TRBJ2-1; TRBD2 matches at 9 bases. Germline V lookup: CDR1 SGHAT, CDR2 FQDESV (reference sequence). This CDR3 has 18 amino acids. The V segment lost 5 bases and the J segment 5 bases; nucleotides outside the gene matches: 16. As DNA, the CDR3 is TGTGCCAGCAGCCCCTGGCGGGGGGGCCGTACTGGGGACAATGAGCAGTTCTTC. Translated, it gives CASSPWRGGRTGDNEQFF.

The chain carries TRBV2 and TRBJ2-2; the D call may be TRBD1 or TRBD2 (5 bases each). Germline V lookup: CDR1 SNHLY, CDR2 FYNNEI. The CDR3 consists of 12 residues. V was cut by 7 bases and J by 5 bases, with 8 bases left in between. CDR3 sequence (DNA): TGTGCCAGCACCAGGGAGACCGGGGAGCTGTTTTTT. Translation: CASTRETGELFF.

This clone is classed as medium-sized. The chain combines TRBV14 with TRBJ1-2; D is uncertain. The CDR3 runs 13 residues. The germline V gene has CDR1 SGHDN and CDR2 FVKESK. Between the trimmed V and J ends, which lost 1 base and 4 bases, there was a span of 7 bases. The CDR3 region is CASSQVDLYGYTF. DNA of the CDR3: TGTGCCAGCAGCCAAGTGGACCTCTATGGCTACACCTTC.

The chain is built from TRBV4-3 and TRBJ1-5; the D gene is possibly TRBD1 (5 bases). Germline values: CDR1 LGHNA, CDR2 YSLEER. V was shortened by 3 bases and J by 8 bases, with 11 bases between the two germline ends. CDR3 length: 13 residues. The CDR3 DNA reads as TGCGCCAGCAGCCAGGGAAGAGGGGAGCCCCAGCATTTT. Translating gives CASSQGRGEPQHF.

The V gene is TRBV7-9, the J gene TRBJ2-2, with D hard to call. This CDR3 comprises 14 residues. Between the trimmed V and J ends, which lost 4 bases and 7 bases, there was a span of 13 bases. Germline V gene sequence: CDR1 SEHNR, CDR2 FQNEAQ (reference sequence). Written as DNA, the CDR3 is TGTGCCAGCAGCTCCCAAGCTGAGATCGGGGAGCTGTTTTTT. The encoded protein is CASSSQAEIGELFF.

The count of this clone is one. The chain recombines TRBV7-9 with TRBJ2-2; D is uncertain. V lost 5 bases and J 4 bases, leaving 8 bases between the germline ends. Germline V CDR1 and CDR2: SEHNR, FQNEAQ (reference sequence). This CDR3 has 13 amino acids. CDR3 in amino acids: CASSPKATGELFF. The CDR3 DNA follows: TGTGCCAGCAGCCCGAAAGCCACCGGGGAGCTGTTTTTT.

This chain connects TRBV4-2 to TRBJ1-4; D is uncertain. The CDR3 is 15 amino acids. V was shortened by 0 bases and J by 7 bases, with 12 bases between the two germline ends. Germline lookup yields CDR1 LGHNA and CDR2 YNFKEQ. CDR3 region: CASSQEWGMAEKLFF. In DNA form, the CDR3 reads TGTGCCAGCAGCCAAGAGTGGGGTATGGCTGAAAAACTGTTTTTT.

In nucleotides, the CDR3 is TGCGCCAGCAGCCGCATCGATGACTCCGGGGGCTATGGCTACACCTTC. It encodes CASSRIDDSGGYGYTF. V is TRBV4-3 and J is TRBJ1-2; D perhaps matches TRBD1 (5 bases). Germline loops: CDR1 LGHNA, CDR2 YSLEER. The germline V and J ends were trimmed by 4 bases and 4 bases, with 19 bases remaining between them. The CDR3 loop spans 16 amino acids.

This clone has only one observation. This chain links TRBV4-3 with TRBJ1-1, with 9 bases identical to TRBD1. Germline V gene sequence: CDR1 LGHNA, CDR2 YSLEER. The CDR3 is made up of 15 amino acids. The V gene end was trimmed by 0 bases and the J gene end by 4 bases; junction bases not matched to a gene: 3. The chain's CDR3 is CASSQEQGALTEAFF. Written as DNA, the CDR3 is TGCGCCAGCAGCCAAGAACAGGGGGCGCTCACTGAAGCTTTCTTT.

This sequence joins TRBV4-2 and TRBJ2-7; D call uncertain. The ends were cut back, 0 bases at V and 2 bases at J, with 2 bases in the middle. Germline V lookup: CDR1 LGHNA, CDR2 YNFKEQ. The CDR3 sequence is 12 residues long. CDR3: CASSQDTYEQYF. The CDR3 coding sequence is TGTGCCAGCAGCCAAGACACCTACGAGCAGTACTTC.

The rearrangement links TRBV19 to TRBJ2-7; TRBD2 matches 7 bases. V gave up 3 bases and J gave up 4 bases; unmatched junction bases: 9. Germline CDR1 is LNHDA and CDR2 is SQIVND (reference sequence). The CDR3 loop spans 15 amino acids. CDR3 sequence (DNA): TGTGCCAGTAGTATTTCAGCGGGAATGGGTTACGAGCAGTACTTC. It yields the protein CASSISAGMGYEQYF.

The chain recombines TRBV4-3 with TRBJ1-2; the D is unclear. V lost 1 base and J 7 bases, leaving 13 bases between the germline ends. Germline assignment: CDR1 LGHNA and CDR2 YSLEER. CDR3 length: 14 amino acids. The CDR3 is CASSQGAGVIGYTF. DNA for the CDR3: TGCGCCAGCAGCCAAGGCGCGGGAGTAATTGGCTACACCTTC.

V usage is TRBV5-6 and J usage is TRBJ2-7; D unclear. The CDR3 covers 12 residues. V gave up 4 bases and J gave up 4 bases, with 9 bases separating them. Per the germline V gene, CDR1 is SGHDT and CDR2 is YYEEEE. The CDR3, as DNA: TGTGCCAGCAGCGAAGACCTATACGAGCAGTACTTC. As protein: CASSEDLYEQYF.

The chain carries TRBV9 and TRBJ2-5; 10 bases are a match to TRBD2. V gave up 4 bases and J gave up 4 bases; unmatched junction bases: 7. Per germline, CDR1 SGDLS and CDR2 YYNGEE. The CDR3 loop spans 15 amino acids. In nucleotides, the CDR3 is TGTGCCAGCAGCCAAGCGGGGGGGCAGGGAGAGACCCAGTACTTC. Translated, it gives CASSQAGGQGETQYF.